A selection of T cell receptor beta chains follows, all from one sample in a study of cytomegalovirus exposure and HLA in healthy donors. Method: immunoSEQ multiplex PCR; TCRdb's copy keeps in-frame clones and lacks some. The sample carries roughly 89,000 clones, roughly 79% recorded once. The sequenced sample consisted of PBMCs. These receptors were taken from a woman in her twenties or thirties in good health and CMV-seronegative. The CDR3 runs from the conserved cysteine through the conserved F or W. Each record gives: clone size, J gene, CDR3 length, D gene, V gene, CDR3 DNA, CDR3 protein. D genes are given only for firm matches. Some rows have no size entry. The others give once, few or many, or a class for an expanded clone.

once,TRBJ2-2,14,TRBD1,TRBV30,TGTGCCTGGAGAGCGACAGGGGCTGGCGGGGAGCTGTTTTTT,CAWRATGAGGELFF
-,TRBJ2-5,14,-,TRBV18,TGTGCCAGCTCACCAACGCTACCCTGGGAGACCCAGTACTTC,CASSPTLPWETQYF
-,TRBJ1-1,14,TRBD1,TRBV29-1,TGCAGCGTTGAGGCACAGGGGCTAGGCACTGAAGCTTTCTTT,CSVEAQGLGTEAFF
-,TRBJ2-3,16,TRBD2,TRBV19,TGTGCCAGTAGTATACTAGCGGGAGACGGTGCCGATACGCAGTATTTT,CASSILAGDGADTQYF
-,TRBJ1-5,14,TRBD1,TRBV5-1,TGCGCCAGCAGCCTTCGACAGGGAGAGTGGCCCCAGCATTTT,CASSLRQGEWPQHF
-,TRBJ1-2,16,TRBD1,TRBV5-4,TGTGCCAGCAGCAAAGGACAGGGGGCGAGTAACTATGGCTACACCTTC,CASSKGQGASNYGYTF
-,TRBJ1-1,11,TRBD1,TRBV6-4,TGTGCCAGCCAGGGGGACACTGAAGCTTTCTTT,CASQGDTEAFF
-,TRBJ2-5,14,-,TRBV19,TGTGCCAGTAGTATCAGGGACTTGGGGGAGACCCAGTACTTC,CASSIRDLGETQYF
-,TRBJ1-1,15,-,TRBV5-4,TGTGCCAGCAGCTTGGATGGGAGGACGCCCACTGAAGCTTTCTTT,CASSLDGRTPTEAFF
-,TRBJ1-5,16,TRBD1,TRBV28,TGTGCCAGCAGTTTCTCAGGGGGGCTTAGCAATCAGCCCCAGCATTTT,CASSFSGGLSNQPQHF
-,TRBJ2-1,16,TRBD2,TRBV9,TGTGCCAGCAGCGTAGTCCCTAGCGGGAGCCCAATCGGGCAGTTCTTC,CASSVVPSGSPIGQFF
-,TRBJ2-7,16,-,TRBV28,TGTGCCAGCCGACCTGCGTTGGGAGGAGAGACGGTCGAGCAGTACTTC,CASRPALGGETVEQYF
-,TRBJ2-3,16,TRBD2,TRBV2,TGTGCCAGCAGTCCCCTAGCGGGAGGGCCCTCAGATACGCAGTATTTT,CASSPLAGGPSDTQYF
-,TRBJ1-5,16,-,TRBV19,TGTGCCAGTACGACGGGGAGGGGCGTTGGCAATCAGCCCCAGCATTTT,CASTTGRGVGNQPQHF
-,TRBJ2-1,15,TRBD2,TRBV19,TGTGCCAGTAGTATACTTAGCGGGAGCCCAAATGAGCAGTTCTTC,CASSILSGSPNEQFF
-,TRBJ1-2,15,-,TRBV28,TGTGCCAGCAGTATAATGGGGGGGCGTAGGTATGGCTACACCTTC,CASSIMGGRRYGYTF
-,TRBJ2-3,13,-,TRBV5-8,TGTGCCAGCAGGAGAACAGGCACAGATACGCAGTATTTT,CASRRTGTDTQYF
-,TRBJ2-7,14,TRBD1,TRBV5-4,TGTGCCAGCAGCGAAGGACAGGGGCGGTACGAGCAGTACTTC,CASSEGQGRYEQYF
-,TRBJ1-1,15,TRBD1,TRBV30,TGTGCCTGGTTGGGGCACAGGGGGTCGAACACTGAAGCTTTCTTT,CAWLGHRGSNTEAFF
-,TRBJ1-6,14,-,TRBV25-1,TGTGCCAGCACTTTGGGGGGGGAACGGTCACCCCTCCACTTT,CASTLGGERSPLHF
-,TRBJ1-5,13,TRBD1,TRBV6-4,TGTGCCAGCAGTGAGACAGGGGATCAGCCCCAGCATTTT,CASSETGDQPQHF
-,TRBJ2-5,13,-,TRBV7-2,TGTGCCAGCAGCCGCGGGGTAAGAGAGACCCAGTACTTC,CASSRGVRETQYF
-,TRBJ2-2,16,TRBD2,TRBV19,TGTGCCAGTAAGATGGCGGGAGGAAGAAACACCGGGGAGCTGTTTTTT,CASKMAGGRNTGELFF
few,TRBJ2-7,13,TRBD2,TRBV7-2,TGTGCCAGCAGACTAGCGGGAGTCTACGAGCAGTACTTC,CASRLAGVYEQYF
few,TRBJ1-5,15,TRBD1,TRBV18,TGTGCCAGCTCACCAATAACAGGGGGGAATCAGCCCCAGCATTTT,CASSPITGGNQPQHF
-,TRBJ2-7,14,-,TRBV5-1,TGCGCCAGCAGCTTAGCAGGGCTGAGGCACGAGCAGTACTTC,CASSLAGLRHEQYF
-,TRBJ2-3,15,TRBD1,TRBV5-6,TGTGCCAGCAGCCATACACAGGGGAGCGCAGATACGCAGTATTTT,CASSHTQGSADTQYF
few,TRBJ2-3,15,TRBD1,TRBV6-4,TGTGCCAGCTCCCCCGGGACAGGGGAGCCCAATACGCAGTATTTT,CASSPGTGEPNTQYF
few,TRBJ1-1,12,-,TRBV11-2,TGTGCCAGCAGCTCCACAGGGACTGAAGCTTTCTTT,CASSSTGTEAFF
-,TRBJ2-7,13,TRBD2,TRBV6-5,TGTGCCAGCAGGCTAGCGGCTGGCTACGAGCAGTACTTC,CASRLAAGYEQYF
-,TRBJ1-1,15,-,TRBV2,TGTGCCAGCAGTAACTCCATTAGGGGATTCACTGAAGCTTTCTTT,CASSNSIRGFTEAFF
-,TRBJ1-2,13,-,TRBV5-1,TGCGCCAGCAGCTTGGGAGCAGGGCGCGGCTACACCTTC,CASSLGAGRGYTF
-,TRBJ2-7,15,-,TRBV9,TGTGCCAGCAGCGTAGGAGTCGGGAACGCCTACGAGCAGTACTTC,CASSVGVGNAYEQYF
-,TRBJ1-4,14,TRBD1,TRBV6-1,TGTGCCAGCAGCTTGGACAGGGGTCGTGAAAAACTGTTTTTT,CASSLDRGREKLFF
few,TRBJ2-1,14,-,TRBV30,TGTGCCTGGAGTGTCGGCGGGCTCTACAATGAGCAGTTCTTC,CAWSVGGLYNEQFF
-,TRBJ1-2,19,-,TRBV21-1,TGTGCCAGCAGCAAAGTATGGTCAGGGGTTGAGATCCATAACTATGGCTACACCTTC,CASSKVWSGVEIHNYGYTF
-,TRBJ1-5,15,TRBD1,TRBV19,TGTGCCAGTAGTACCCCAGGACAGGTCAATCAGCCCCAGCATTTT,CASSTPGQVNQPQHF
-,TRBJ1-5,15,-,TRBV7-2,TGTGCCAGCAGCCTGGGTACAGCCCTTAATCAGCCCCAGCATTTT,CASSLGTALNQPQHF
-,TRBJ1-3,15,-,TRBV7-7,TGTGCTAGCAGCAATAGAGCCGGAGCTGGAAACACCATATATTTT,CASSNRAGAGNTIYF
-,TRBJ2-2,15,-,TRBV7-9,TGTGCCAGCAGCTTAAGAGATTCGAACACCGGGGAGCTGTTTTTT,CASSLRDSNTGELFF
-,TRBJ2-1,14,TRBD1,TRBV5-1,TGCGCCAGCAGCTTCGGACAGGCCTACAATGAGCAGTTCTTC,CASSFGQAYNEQFF
-,TRBJ1-1,15,-,TRBV18,TGTGCCAGCTCACCAAGAGGACAAATGAACACTGAAGCTTTCTTT,CASSPRGQMNTEAFF
few,TRBJ1-4,18,TRBD1,TRBV4-1,TGCGCCAGCAGCCGGCCCGGGACAGGGGGCGGACGGTCGGAAAAACTGTTTTTT,CASSRPGTGGGRSEKLFF
-,TRBJ1-6,13,-,TRBV30,TGTGCCTGGACCCGGGCAGGGAACTCACCCCTCCACTTT,CAWTRAGNSPLHF
few,TRBJ2-3,14,TRBD2,TRBV6-5,TGTGCCAGCAGGATAGCGGGAGGCCCAGATACGCAGTATTTT,CASRIAGGPDTQYF
-,TRBJ2-1,13,-,TRBV18,TGTGCCAGCTCACCAGCGACAATCGATGAGCAGTTCTTC,CASSPATIDEQFF
-,TRBJ1-4,13,-,TRBV2,TGTGCCAGCGGCCAGGGGAGCGATGAAAAACTGTTTTTT,CASGQGSDEKLFF
-,TRBJ2-1,16,TRBD2,TRBV4-3,TGCGCCAGCAGGCAGGGGTTGACTAGCGCCTACAATGAGCAGTTCTTC,CASRQGLTSAYNEQFF